The present TCR beta chain was sequenced within a study of cytomegalovirus exposure and HLA in healthy donors (dated by TCRdb to between 2016 and 2019). With regard to the full study: According to an earlier analysis of 587 of the donors, roughly 180 million T cells yielded roughly 110 million unique TCR beta sequences and approximately 300 Gb of sequence data. An early release that covered 640 HLA-typed donors contained around 330 gigabases of sequencing data and 65 million to 100 million unique TCR sequences. Among the approximately 400 genotyped donors, approximately 77% belonged to the genetic ancestry cluster associated with self-reported Caucasian donors. The study was designed to test whether signatures of past pathogen exposure could be identified by cataloging public T cell receptors. The study profiled the T cell repertoires of hundreds of subjects by immunosequencing and related them to cytomegalovirus serostatus. In addition to the first cohort of about 650 subjects, a separate validation cohort of approximately 130 different subjects was used. The study combined high-throughput TCR immunosequencing, statistical association of individual TCRs with disease status, and machine learning to predict cytomegalovirus infection status. In a later analysis, previously published TCR beta repertoires from fewer than 750 donors were re-analyzed and high-resolution HLA genotyping was added so that TCR occurrence patterns could be studied. In the later analysis, no new phenotypic data were used to find candidate immune exposures; instead, reliance was placed on TCR beta sequences and their occurrence across donors. An earlier analysis of a few hundred of the donors applied high-throughput TCR beta sequencing to assess whether each TCR beta V gene segment acted as functional or pseudogenic. Alongside the repertoire data, information on donor age, sex, ethnicity and CMV serostatus was compiled. A later genetic analysis took genome-wide SNP genotypes for about 55% of the 666 donors and used that subset as a discovery cohort. Every discovery cohort repertoire had been produced on one sequencing platform. Class I and class II HLA loci were covered by the typing at four-digit resolution. The number of donors typed differed by locus, with 629-630 for A, B, C, DRB1 and DQB1, 522 for DQA1, 606 for DPA1, and under 490 for DPB1. Several DR-DQ haplotypes were treated as single units for association and clustering because of strong linkage in the cohort. Among some 400 genotyped donors of the cohort, an average of approximately 240,000 unique TCR beta nucleotide sequences was sequenced per donor, of which approximately 19% were non-productive.

What the research found in general, with its limitations: Presence/absence analyses assumed roughly uniform sequencing depth across donors, an assumption that may not hold. Cytomegalovirus status was reported to be diagnosed by the classifier with high specificity and sensitivity in both the original and validation cohorts. In a later analysis, HLA-associated TCR beta chains showed more clonal expansion and lower generation probabilities than non-associated chains that were equally common. In a later analysis, the rate of TCR association differed among HLA loci, with DRB1 alleles having the most associated TCRs and HLA-C alleles having the fewest. This cohort had only TCR beta chains sequenced, and the lack of alpha or paired-chain data limited which features could be detected. A total of around 150 TCR beta chains were listed by the study as associated with cytomegalovirus. In a later analysis, around 17,000 TCR beta sequences were associated with specific HLA alleles at a false discovery rate of 0.05. Because counts were too low, roughly 17 rarely observed V segments, including chromosome 9 orphons, were left out of the earlier analysis of approximately 500 of the donors. Compared with the roughly 670-donor mean, donors in an Asian-associated ancestry cluster had fewer N-insertions in productive TCRs, according to a later genetic analysis. The authors suggested that the approach could potentially be extended to other disease states and immunological phenotypes. In vitro tests confirmed that a few of the cytomegalovirus-associated TCR beta chains recognize cytomegalovirus antigens. According to a later analysis, most CMV-associated TCR beta chains appeared to be HLA-restricted, and the HLA associations seemed to be driven largely by CMV exposure. Linkage disequilibrium might explain the correlated functional status among segregating V segments, but an unknown experimental factor could not be ruled out. V-gene and J-gene trimming of TCR beta chains was associated with a missense DCLRE1C variant in a later genetic analysis, and the association was replicated in an independent cohort. According to a later analysis, parvovirus B19, influenza, CMV and Epstein-Barr virus appeared linked to several top co-occurrence clusters. A cluster of highly shared sequence variants was judged likely to represent a technical artifact of the sequencing pipeline. CMV serostatus was the only immune exposure information available for the cohort. A further reported finding was that TCR beta sequences accurately predicted the HLA-A and HLA-B alleles for most subjects in the first cohort. Because some donors lacked HLA typing at each locus, the association tests relied only on the typed subset. Assigning TCR associations to individual alleles was difficult when HLA alleles, especially DR and DQ, strongly co-occurred. The 87-base-pair reads could not distinguish some IMGT-functional V segments, including TRBV6-2 and TRBV6-3, so those segments were excluded. Broadly in line with IMGT annotations, most TCR beta V segments showed up in productive rearrangements about 90% or about 30% of the time in an earlier analysis of 587 of the donors. Most TCR sequences were observed very rarely across donors, whereas some public TCRs were present in many individuals.

V is trimmed back by 0 bases and J by 3 bases, and the junction contains 5 bases that no gene match accounts for. The germline V gene gives CDR1 as MNHEY and CDR2 as SVGAGI. Reading from cysteine to phenylalanine, the CDR3 counts 16 amino acids. The only DNA kept is the CDR3, 48 bases in frame from the first base. Turning to this clone: What antigen it recognizes has not been identified. Base quality data are lacking; no much larger clone is found one base away.

Receptors were amplified or captured by the immunoSEQ multiplex PCR assay. For the multiplex PCR, a mixture combining 60 forward primers for TCR Vbeta segments and 13 reverse primers for TCR Jbeta segments was used. Amplification of the CDR3 region of rearranged TCR beta genes was performed with a multiplex PCR assay on genomic DNA. Amplified TCR beta libraries were sequenced as 87-base-pair reads on the Illumina HiSeq System. The paper's data handling went like this. A later analysis tallied around 82 million unique TCR beta chains across the approximately 670 repertoires, and around 9.9 million of those chains were shared by two or more donors. Raw reads were error-corrected and collapsed into unique sequences by a nearest-neighbor algorithm in which closely related sequences were merged to remove PCR and sequencing errors. Alignment of CDR3 sequences to IMGT reference sequences was used to assign V, D and J gene segments. For a sequence to be retained, a match of at least six nucleotides to both a V gene segment and a J gene segment was required. A rearrangement counted as productive if the CDR3 had no stop codons and remained in frame with V and J, and every other rearrangement counted as non-productive. CDR3 was defined by IMGT convention, running from the second conserved V-encoded cysteine to the conserved J-encoded phenylalanine. The earlier analysis of about 530 of the donors excluded any sequence lacking an unambiguous match to a single V gene segment. An earlier analysis of some 610 of the donors called V segments functional above 56.7% productive rearrangements and segregating when the between-donor standard deviation exceeded 5%. A statistical classification framework was developed to diagnose cytomegalovirus status using the catalog of TCR beta chain sequences. In a later analysis, TCR nucleotide sequences were compared against IMGT/GENE-DB human TR gene sequences so that V and J genes could be assigned. The TCRdist pipeline was used in a later analysis to assign CDR3 sequences and most-parsimonious VDJ recombination scenarios. In a later analysis, every TCR beta chain was defined by the combination of its CDR3 amino acid sequence and its V-gene family, and reads without a unique V-gene family were dropped. In a later analysis, fewer than 600 highly shared, low-generation-probability nucleotide sequences were removed to address suspected cross-contamination and a sequencing artifact. In a later analysis, a clonal expansion index for each public chain was calculated from normalized within-repertoire ranks of inferred template counts. In a later analysis, generation probabilities were computed using a VDJ recombination model fitted to out-of-frame rearrangements, and the results were checked against IGoR. A later analysis scored TCR-TCR, TCR-HLA and TCR-CMV co-occurrence with hypergeometric tests, applying a repertoire-size bias correction to TCR pairs. False discovery rates were estimated in a later analysis by permuting HLA or CMV assignments 20 times. In a later analysis, co-occurring TCRs were grouped using DBSCAN, and TCRdist sequence similarity was added for clustering within HLA-allele-positive subsets. Co-occurrence clustering excluded repertoires with fewer than 30,000 or more than 120,000 public chains, plus five with anomalous nucleotide sharing. TCRdb took this table from immuneACCESS and kept in-frame rearrangements with V and J called. Such tables lack part of the clones; where checked against another copy, unresolved V genes explain under half of the gap, and the rest is unexplained. That table is the source of V, J and clone size, and D and trimming were worked out from the DNA. The sample table shows 70,000 to 90,000 clones, and over 50% are seen once. The ten largest clones represent about 20% of the sample.

The cohort was made up of approximately 670 healthy bone marrow donors. All cohort members were sampled while nominally healthy, although unrecorded immune exposures were likely present. The donor tested CMV seropositive, placing the donor among the 289 seropositive members of the cohort. Every donor gave a peripheral blood sample, and the peripheral blood mononuclear cells from that sample were used for TCR beta sequencing. Genomic DNA extraction from the blood cell samples was performed with the Qiagen DNeasy Blood Extraction Kit. The sequencing input was PBMCs. The V and J genes are TRBV6-5 and TRBJ2-3, and TRBD2 matches 8 of the central bases. This receptor was identified in a man aged 40-49 years in good health and CMV-seropositive. The nucleotide sequence reads TGTGCCAGCAGTTACTCCTTCGGGGGGGAAACAGATACGCAGTATTTT. Translated, this is CASSYSFGGETDTQYF.